Listed below are T cell receptor beta chains from one sample, sequenced in a study of control samples from healthy donors and cancer patients. The protocol was immunoSEQ multiplex PCR, while the TCRdb copy is restricted to in-frame clones and leaves out a portion. Of about 120,000 clones listed, 85% to 90% were seen once; the top ten hold 1.1%. Sequencing used PBMCs. These receptor sequences come from a woman aged 45 to 65 with colorectal cancer. Both conserved end residues are part of each CDR3.

>TRBV6-5|TRBJ1-5
CASSQDHNQPQHF
>TRBV6-5|TRBJ1-2
CASSYSGQGSLKGYTF
>TRBV28|TRBJ1-2
CASSFWGAEGYTF
>TRBV6-5|TRBJ2-2
CASSYSGSRRAGELFF
>TRBV3-1/TRBV3-2|TRBJ2-5
CASSQGFRSGDEETQYF
>TRBV19|TRBJ2-2
CASSPRASGRYTGELFF
>TRBV7-3|TRBJ2-7
CASSLRQGYEQYF
>TRBV10-3|TRBJ2-7
CAISESGLVGGEQYF
>TRBV5-5|TRBJ1-2
CASSPLERLGGYTF
>TRBV19|TRBJ1-1
CASSIRGDTEAFF
>TRBV9|TRBJ2-7
CASSVSGEGGGTYEQYF
>TRBV2|TRBJ2-2
CASRAFKDTGELFF
>TRBV5-1|TRBJ2-3
CASSVLEGSDTQYF
>TRBV5-1|TRBJ2-3
CASSVSGGYTDTQYF
>TRBV6-5|TRBJ2-5
CASKVMVETQYF
>TRBV6-2/TRBV6-3|TRBJ2-7
CASSYSGTGGYEQYF
>TRBV11-2|TRBJ2-1
CASSSRGGNEQFF
>TRBV28|TRBJ2-5
CASSLPQQETQYF
>TRBV5-1|TRBJ2-2
CASSLLAGDVAGELFF
>TRBV2|TRBJ1-5
CASSKGNSNQPQHF
>TRBV29-1|TRBJ2-7
CSVTRDYEQYF
>TRBV6-5|TRBJ2-3
CASSPRGLTDTQYF
>TRBV12-5|TRBJ2-2
CASGLLAGDFTGELFF
>TRBV7-8|TRBJ2-7
CASSRGSRGVEQYF
>TRBV19|TRBJ1-2
CAGDFGGGYGYTF
>TRBV7-3|TRBJ2-7
CASSLSGGIPYEQYF
>TRBV9|TRBJ2-7
CASSEPDRSYEQYF
>TRBV5-1|TRBJ1-6
CASSFWGANSPLHF
>TRBV6-5|TRBJ1-4
CAPSNGGPSREKLFF
>TRBV19|TRBJ2-3
CASSISMDTQYF
>TRBV28|TRBJ1-4
CASSEGTTNEKLFF
>TRBV6-2/TRBV6-3|TRBJ1-5
CASSRGVLGNQPQHF
>TRBV5-1|TRBJ2-7
CASYVDRSYEQYF